This section outlines one T cell receptor (beta chain) sequence together with its context. Per the study methods: Estimated nucleated cell counts came from reference gene primer amplification. Assay used: immunoSEQ multiplex PCR; TCRdb lists only in-frame clones, some missing. For V, J and clone size, that table is used; D and trimming come from the DNA. The sample includes about 240,000 clones, around 89% of them seen just once. This sample is drawn from a study of blood T cell repertoires in COVID-19. The germline V gene encodes CDR1 SGHTA and CDR2 FQGNSA. The junction had 5 bases not matched to a gene; V was cut back by 4 bases and J by 10 bases. The CDR3 covers 13 residues.

The sequence derives from a man between 35 and 55 years old who had recovered from COVID-19. The V and J genes are TRBV7-2 and TRBJ2-1; 9 nucleotides align to TRBD2. The sequenced material came from PBMCs or T cells enriched from blood (not recorded which). CDR3 coding DNA: TGTGCCAGCAGCTCATCAAGCGGGAGGGAGCAGTTCTTC. This sequence encodes CASSSSSGREQFF.